Below, 23 T cell receptor beta chains from the same sample are listed, as sequenced in a study of control samples from healthy donors and cancer patients. Clones were read by immunoSEQ multiplex PCR, and TCRdb kept only the in-frame ones, dropping some. Seen here are around 170,000 clones, more than 85% observed once, and the top ten hold 0.68%. Sequencing was carried out using blood. Source of these receptors: a woman aged 25 to 39 in good health.

This chain uses TRBV7-9 with TRBJ2-5, with a weak D call TRBD1 (6 bases). CDR3 size: 15 residues. Looked up from germline, CDR1 is SEHNR and CDR2 is FQNEAQ (reference sequence). Trimming shortened V by 5 bases and J by 5 bases, and 18 bases separated the two germline ends. DNA of the CDR3: TGTGCCAGCAGCCTACTCGGACAGTGGGAGGAGACCCAGTACTTC. It is translated as CASSLLGQWEETQYF.

This clone was seen a handful of times. The chain employs TRBV19 and TRBJ1-2, with TRBD1 matching 8 bases. CDR1 and CDR2 (germline): LNHDA, SQIVND (reference sequence). V dropped 5 bases and J dropped 4; count of bases not matched to a gene: 9. The length of the CDR3 is 15 residues. CDR3 region: CASSPTGALSYGYTF. The DNA for the CDR3 is TGTGCCAGTAGTCCGACAGGGGCTCTATCCTATGGCTACACCTTC.

V usage is TRBV2 and J usage is TRBJ1-4, with 7 bases lining up with TRBD1. V dropped 10 bases and J dropped 6; count of bases not matched to a gene: 5. Germline V gene lookup returns CDR1 SNHLY and CDR2 FYNNEI. The CDR3 contains 12 residues. The CDR3 is CANRGGDEKLFF. The CDR3 nucleotides read TGTGCCAACAGGGGTGGAGATGAAAAACTGTTTTTT.

This chain uses TRBV19 with TRBJ1-1; D unclear. The CDR3 has 21 residues. CDR1 is LNHDA and CDR2 is SQIVND in the germline V gene (reference sequence). V was shortened by 5 bases and J by 8 bases, with 39 bases between the two germline ends. CDR3 sequence reads: CASSLGYNRDDWVSYGDEAFF. As DNA, the CDR3 is TGTGCCAGTAGTTTGGGTTATAACAGAGACGATTGGGTGTCTTATGGAGACGAAGCTTTCTTT.

This sequence joins TRBV28 and TRBJ1-2, with D uncertain. Trimming cost V 7 bases and J 0 bases, with 15 bases left between them. Germline V gives CDR1 MDHEN, CDR2 SYDVKM. This CDR3 contains 15 residues. The CDR3 is CASTKPGAANYGYTF. As DNA, the CDR3 is TGTGCCAGCACCAAACCGGGAGCGGCTAACTATGGCTACACCTTC.

This chain connects TRBV20-1 to TRBJ2-7; perhaps TRBD2 as D (5 bases). The V end was cut by 8 bases, the J end by 4 bases, with 12 bases between. Germline CDR1 is DFQATT and CDR2 is SNEGSKA (reference sequence). This CDR3 has 11 amino acids. Here the CDR3 DNA reads TGCAGTCTAGGAGGACCATACGAGCAGTACTTC. Translated, it gives CSLGGPYEQYF.

The rearrangement uses TRBV19 and TRBJ2-6; a weak D match, TRBD1 (5 bases). The germline CDR1 and CDR2 sequences are LNHDA and SQIVND (reference sequence). This CDR3 contains 17 residues. V dropped 3 bases and J dropped 2 bases, with 14 bases sitting between them. This chain's CDR3 is CASSISQARPGANVLTF. DNA of the CDR3: TGTGCCAGTAGTATTTCACAGGCCAGGCCTGGGGCCAACGTCCTGACTTTC.

CDR3 residues: CASSLPASQEETQYF. As DNA, the CDR3 is TGTGCCAGCAGTTTACCGGCCTCGCAGGAAGAGACCCAGTACTTC. The rearrangement joins TRBV28 to TRBJ2-5; D remains unclear. The CDR3 is 15 amino acids. Between the trimmed V and J ends, which lost 2 bases and 3 bases, there was a span of 13 bases. Germline V lookup: CDR1 MDHEN, CDR2 SYDVKM.

There are a few counts of this clone. Other DNA sequences in the same sample also yield this CDR3. The V call is TRBV29-1, the J call TRBJ2-3; 8 bases match TRBD2. Germline loops: CDR1 SQVTM, CDR2 ANQGSEA. V lost 3 bases, J lost 2 bases, and 7 bases stayed unmatched. This CDR3 is built from 15 residues. CDR3 amino acids: CSVDGTSGNTDTQYF. The CDR3, as DNA: TGCAGCGTTGACGGGACTAGTGGCAACACAGATACGCAGTATTTT.

The chain is built from TRBV28 and TRBJ2-3; 9 bases are a match to TRBD2. V lost 6 bases to trimming and J lost 1 base; unmatched junction nucleotides: 8. The CDR3 is 16 amino acids. Per the germline V gene, CDR1 is MDHEN and CDR2 is SYDVKM. Here the CDR3 reads CASRGNSGSGTDTQYF. As DNA, the CDR3 is TGTGCCAGCAGGGGGAATAGCGGGAGCGGCACAGATACGCAGTATTTT.

The chain carries TRBV28 and TRBJ1-1; no clear D. Germline CDR1 reads MDHEN; CDR2 reads SYDVKM. V was clipped by 5 bases and J by 3 bases, with 10 bases between them. The CDR3 covers 13 residues. CDR3: CASSDNLDTEAFF. CDR3 DNA: TGTGCCAGCAGTGACAACTTGGACACTGAAGCTTTCTTT.

This clone appeared a single time. This chain links TRBV6-1 with TRBJ2-1; maybe TRBD1 (5 bases). The V and J ends lost 3 bases and 5 bases respectively, with 8 bases between them. This CDR3 is built from 13 residues. Germline CDR1 is MNHNS and CDR2 is SASEGT. CDR3 sequence reads: CASSDAGHNEQFF. Written as DNA, the CDR3 is TGTGCCAGCAGTGATGCAGGGCACAATGAGCAGTTCTTC.

The chain links TRBV29-1 to TRBJ2-3, with 7 bases lining up with TRBD1. Germline V CDR1 and CDR2: SQVTM, ANQGSEA. V lost 7 bases and J lost 1; bases outside the gene matches: 8. The CDR3 sequence is 14 residues long. The CDR3 protein is CSAARQGGTDTQYF. CDR3 in DNA: TGCAGCGCCGCTAGACAGGGAGGCACAGATACGCAGTATTTT.

This clone was detected once. The chain uses TRBV15 and TRBJ2-7, with D possibly matching TRBD2 (6 bases). The germline V gene encodes CDR1 LNHNV and CDR2 YYDKDF (reference sequence). Trimming stripped 1 base from V and 1 base from J, with 11 bases between. The CDR3 loop spans 15 amino acids. The CDR3 region has the DNA TGTGCCACCAGCAGAGTGGGGACTCGTTCCTACGAGCAGTACTTC. Its translation: CATSRVGTRSYEQYF.

The genes are TRBV5-6 and TRBJ2-1, with D unclear. Germline lookup yields CDR1 SGHDT and CDR2 YYEEEE. V dropped 2 bases and J dropped 6 bases, with 18 bases sitting between them. The CDR3 contains 16 residues. As DNA, the CDR3 is TGTGCCAGCAGCTTCATTAGACCAATACACTCCAATGAGCAGTTCTTC. This sequence encodes CASSFIRPIHSNEQFF.

The chain has TRBV29-1 and TRBJ2-5; the D gene could be TRBD1 or TRBD2 (5 bases each). From germline, CDR1 is SQVTM and CDR2 ANQGSEA. The CDR3 totals 14 residues. V was clipped by 5 bases and J by 0 bases, with 13 bases between them. The CDR3 nucleotides read TGCAGCGTTTCCGGGGCGATTTACCAAGAGACCCAGTACTTC. Its translation: CSVSGAIYQETQYF.

This clone was picked up a small number of times. V is TRBV27 and J is TRBJ2-1; 7 nucleotides match TRBD2. The V segment lost 6 bases and the J segment 6 bases; nucleotides outside the gene matches: 11. The CDR3 totals 15 residues. Germline CDR1 is MNHEY and CDR2 is SMNVEV (reference sequence). The CDR3 here is CASRGVGGRGNEQFF. In DNA, the CDR3 is TGTGCCAGCAGAGGGGTGGGAGGGAGGGGCAATGAGCAGTTCTTC.

The V and J genes are TRBV28 and TRBJ1-2; TRBD1 is a possible D gene (5 bases). V was pared by 8 bases and J by 7 bases, with 26 bases between. Germline CDR1 and CDR2: MDHEN and SYDVKM. The CDR3 has 16 amino acids. The CDR3 DNA follows: TGTGCCAGCCATACCAGGGTCAAGGTCAACTTCAGTGGCTACACCTTC. Translated: CASHTRVKVNFSGYTF.

The J gene is TRBJ2-2, the V gene TRBV19, with D possibly matching TRBD1 (6 bases). This CDR3 has 15 amino acids. V was pared by 2 bases and J by 0 bases, with 7 bases between. Germline V lookup: CDR1 LNHDA, CDR2 SQIVND (reference sequence). This CDR3 is CASSIKGANTGELFF. In nucleotides, the CDR3 is TGTGCCAGTAGTATAAAGGGGGCGAACACCGGGGAGCTGTTTTTT.

Worth noting for this clone: The germline gene is not matched at one end of the junction; a read error may be the cause. The same CDR3 arises from other DNA sequences in this sample as well. The chain is built from TRBV5-1 and TRBJ2-1; possibly TRBD1 for D (5 bases). Germline V gives CDR1 SGHRS, CDR2 YFSETQ. This CDR3 is built from 12 residues. The CDR3 loop is CASSLGLNEQFF. As DNA, the CDR3 is TGCGCCAGCAGTTTGGGGCTCAATGAGCAGTTCTTC.

The chain is built from TRBV9 and TRBJ2-5; no clear D gene. This CDR3 contains 14 residues. The V end was cut by 3 bases, the J end by 5 bases, with 14 bases between. The germline V gene has CDR1 SGDLS and CDR2 YYNGEE. The CDR3, as DNA: TGTGCCAGCAGCGCCGAGTACCTGGGGGAGACCCAGTACTTC. This translates into CASSAEYLGETQYF.

The V call is TRBV11-2, the J call TRBJ2-7; D gene unclear. Between the trimmed V and J ends, which lost 3 bases and 5 bases, there was a span of 14 bases. CDR1 is SGHAT, CDR2 FQNNGV, per germline. The CDR3 loop spans 14 amino acids. The CDR3 protein is CASSFNGLTDEQYF. The DNA of the CDR3 is TGTGCCAGCAGCTTTAATGGATTGACTGACGAGCAGTACTTC.

The V call is TRBV10-3, the J call TRBJ2-3; D remains ambiguous. CDR1 and CDR2 (germline): ENHRY, SYGVKD. The CDR3 runs to 13 residues. The ends were cut back, 4 bases at V and 3 bases at J, with 8 bases in the middle. The CDR3 protein is CAISVGRTDTQYF. For the CDR3, the DNA is TGTGCCATCAGTGTCGGAAGAACAGATACGCAGTATTTT.